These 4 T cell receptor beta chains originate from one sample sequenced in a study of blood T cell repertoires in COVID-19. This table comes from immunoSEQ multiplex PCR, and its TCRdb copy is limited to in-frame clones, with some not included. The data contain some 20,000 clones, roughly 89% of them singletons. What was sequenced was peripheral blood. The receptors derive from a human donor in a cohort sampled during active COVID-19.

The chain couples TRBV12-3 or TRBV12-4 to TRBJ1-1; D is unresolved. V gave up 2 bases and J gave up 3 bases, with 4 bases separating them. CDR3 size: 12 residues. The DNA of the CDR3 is TGTGCCAGCAGTTTACGGGACACTGAAGCTTTCTTT. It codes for CASSLRDTEAFF.

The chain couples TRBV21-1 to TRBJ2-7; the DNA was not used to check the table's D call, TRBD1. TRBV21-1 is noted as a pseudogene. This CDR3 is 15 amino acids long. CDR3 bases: TGTGCCAGCAGCATCACAGGGACCGAAAACCCAGGGCAGTACGTC. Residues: CASSITGTENPGQYV.

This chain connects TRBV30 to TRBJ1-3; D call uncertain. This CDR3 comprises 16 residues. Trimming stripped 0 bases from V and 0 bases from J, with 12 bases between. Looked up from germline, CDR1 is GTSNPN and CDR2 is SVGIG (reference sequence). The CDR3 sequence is CAWSVRGRVSGNTIYF. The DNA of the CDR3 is TGTGCCTGGAGTGTACGAGGCAGAGTCTCTGGAAACACCATATATTTT.

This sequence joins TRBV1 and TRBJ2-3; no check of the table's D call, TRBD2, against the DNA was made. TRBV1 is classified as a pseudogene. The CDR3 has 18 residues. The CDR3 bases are TGCACCAGCAGCCCTCCCCCACTAGCGGGGACCCCATGGGATACGCAGTATTTT. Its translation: CTSSPPPLAGTPWDTQYF.